Shown below are 27 T cell receptor beta chains from a single sample sequenced in a study of tumor-infiltrating lymphocytes in primary liver carcinoma. Starting from 450 to 500 ng of total RNA, TCR beta cDNA was produced with a primer in the constant region. Each TCR beta library was derived from three nested multiplex PCR rounds that employed slightly modified ARM-PCR. TRBV1-TRBV30 forward primers and a C-beta reverse primer were used in the first two PCR rounds, which each ran for about 11 cycles. TCRdb called the multiplex PCR reads again in MiXCR, with one record for every CDR3 protein. The repertoire holds around 78,000 distinct CDR3 sequences, with about two thirds as singletons. Co-extraction yielded RNA and DNA from about 20-30 mg of unsorted bulk tissue. The source material was liver tumor tissue from sampling region 4. Subset defined: tumor region T4, right-lateral pole. The receptors come from a woman aged 55-75 years with primary liver carcinoma and hepatitis B virus infection.

For this clonotype: The conserved final phenylalanine or tryptophan is absent from the CDR3, which likely points to a read error. This chain uses TRBV7-8 with TRBJ2-5; the D gene is possibly TRBD1 (6 bases). The CDR3 length is 15 residues. Per the germline V gene, CDR1 is SGHVS and CDR2 is FQNEAQ. This chain's CDR3 is CAGSFYGQRQETQYL. The DNA for the CDR3 is TGTGCCGGCAGCTTTTATGGACAGAGACAAGAGACCCAGTACTTA.

This clonotype is a singleton in its sample. Given a much more abundant clone one base away, this may be a read error. In DNA, the CDR3 is TGTGCCAGCAGCTTAGTGCTGGGCAGAGTCACAGATACGCGGTATTTT. Its translation: CASSLVLGRVTDTRYF. The chain combines TRBV7-9 with TRBJ2-3; D is undetermined. Germline V gives CDR1 SEHNR, CDR2 FQNEAQ (reference sequence). The CDR3 spans 16 residues.

The chain links TRBV12-3 or TRBV12-4 to TRBJ2-1; TRBD2 matches 9 bases. The CDR3 has 15 amino acids. Germline trimming cut 8 bases from V and 0 bases from J; bases unmatched to any gene: 5. In nucleotides, the CDR3 is TGTGCCAGCTGTGTTAGCGGGAGCTCCTACAATGAGCAGTTCTTC. This translates into CASCVSGSSYNEQFF.

Worth noting for this clonotype: Relative to the germline gene, one junction end is altered; a read error may explain this. This chain connects TRBV4-1 to TRBJ2-2; 7 nucleotides agree with TRBD2. Germline V gives CDR1 MGHRA, CDR2 YSYEKL. The CDR3 has 17 residues. The CDR3 sequence is CASRQVGGWSNTGELFF. The CDR3 DNA is TGCGCCAGCCGCCAAGTGGGGGGGTGGTCGAACACCGGGGAGCTGTTTTTT.

Of note for this clonotype: With a much larger clone just one base away, this may be a read error. No conserved phenylalanine or tryptophan ends this CDR3, so it is likely a read error. The chain combines TRBV28 with TRBJ2-3; a possible D gene is TRBD1 (6 bases). Germline V gene lookup returns CDR1 MDHEN and CDR2 SYDVKM. CDR3 length: 15 residues. Trimming pared 6 bases from V and 6 bases from J, leaving 19 bases between. CDR3 DNA: TGTGCCAGCAGCCATCAACAGGGTTTCTCCGATACGCAGTATTAT. This translates into CASSHQQGFSDTQYY.

Comments on this clonotype: Germline and junction disagree at one end, which may indicate a read error. The chain joins TRBV4-2 to TRBJ1-1; a possible D gene is TRBD1 (6 bases). The length of the CDR3 is 16 residues. Germline-derived CDR1 and CDR2 are LGHNA and YNFKEQ. Here the CDR3 reads CASSQGGQGMNTETFF. CDR3 nucleotides: TGTGCCAGCAGCCAAGGGGGGCAGGGGATGAACACTGAAACTTTCTTT.

To note about this clonotype: The junction departs from the called germline gene at one end, perhaps through a read error. This sequence joins TRBV29-1 and TRBJ2-5; TRBD1 aligns across 8 bases. This CDR3 is 15 amino acids long. CDR1 is SQVTM and CDR2 is ANQGSEA in the germline V gene. In DNA, the CDR3 is TGCAGCGTTAAAGGGGTGACAGGGGAACAAGAGACCCAGCACTTC. Translated, it gives CSVKGVTGEQETQHF.

With regard to this clonotype: The junction departs from the called germline gene at one end, perhaps through a read error. The V gene is TRBV11-2, the J gene TRBJ2-2; D possibly corresponds to TRBD2 (5 bases). The CDR3 runs to 15 residues. Germline V lookup: CDR1 SGHAT, CDR2 FQNNGV. CDR3 DNA: TGTGCCAGCAGCCCTCCGTATGGACCGACCGGGGAGCCGTTCTTT. This gives the protein CASSPPYGPTGEPFF.

This clonotype occurred once. V and J are TRBV7-9 and TRBJ2-3; a possible D gene is TRBD1 (5 bases). This CDR3 region has 15 residues. CDR1 is SEHNR and CDR2 is FQNEAQ in the germline V gene (reference sequence). V shed 8 bases and J shed 6 bases, with 21 bases lying between them. The CDR3 sequence: CASGILLGVDDTQYF. CDR3 sequence (DNA): TGTGCCAGCGGCATCCTCTTAGGGGTCGATGATACGCAGTATTTT.

J is TRBJ2-1 and V is TRBV11-3, with a possible D match to TRBD1 (6 bases). The CDR3 spans 12 residues. Trimming left V 8 bases short and J 10 bases short, with 15 bases between. CDR1 is SGHNT, CDR2 YENEEA, per germline. The CDR3 coding sequence is TGTGCCAGCTGGGAGAGGGACATCGAGCAGTTCTTC. Residues: CASWERDIEQFF. The full variable domain, completed using reference TRBV11-3 and TRBJ2-1, is EAGVVQSPRYKIIEKKQPVAFWCNPISGHNTLYWYLQNLGQGPELLIRYENEEAVDDSQLPKDRFSAERLKGVDSTLKIQPAELGDSAVYLCASWERDIEQFFGPGTRLTVL.

For this clonotype: A junction boundary mismatches the germline segment, possibly from a read error. The rearrangement joins TRBV11-3 to TRBJ1-2; a possible D gene is TRBD1 (6 bases). CDR3 size: 15 residues. The germline V gene encodes CDR1 SGHNT and CDR2 YENEEA. The CDR3 protein is CASSLPGHGRHGYTF. The CDR3 DNA reads TGTGCCAGCAGCCTGCCGGGACATGGTCGCCATGGCTACACATTC.

This clonotype has a count of ten or more. This chain uses TRBV29-1 with TRBJ1-2; TRBD1 matches 8 bases. Looked up from germline, CDR1 is SQVTM and CDR2 is ANQGSEA. V lost 1 base, J lost 4 bases, and 2 bases stayed unmatched. This CDR3 is built from 13 residues. The CDR3 DNA reads as TGCAGCGTTGAAGGACAGGGGTTCTATGGCTACACCTTC. As protein: CSVEGQGFYGYTF.

Of note for this clonotype: One end of the junction varies from germline; a read error may be responsible. The V gene is TRBV28, the J gene TRBJ1-2; 7 bases map to TRBD1. In germline, CDR1 is MDHEN, CDR2 SYDVKM. The CDR3 contains 14 residues. CDR3 in amino acids: CASRTGRGNYGYTF. Here the CDR3 DNA reads TGTGCTAGCAGGACAGGTAGGGGAAACTATGGCTACACCTTC.

The V and J genes are TRBV19 and TRBJ2-4, with unresolved D. There are 13 residues in the CDR3. Per germline, CDR1 LNHDA and CDR2 SQIVND (reference sequence). The germline V and J ends were trimmed by 6 bases and 4 bases, with 10 bases remaining between them. The DNA of the CDR3 is TGTGCCAGTAGAATGGACGGGAAAAACATTCAGTACTTC. The encoded protein is CASRMDGKNIQYF.

This clonotype came up a few times. A single base separates this from a much larger clone, so it may be a read error. V and J are TRBV28 and TRBJ2-7; D ambiguous. This CDR3 comprises 13 residues. CDR1 is MDHEN and CDR2 is SYDVKM in the germline V gene. The CDR3 DNA is TGTGCCAGCAGTTTAGCGGTGACCTACAAGCAGTACTTC. It encodes CASSLAVTYKQYF.

Points on this clonotype: Germline is not matched at one junction end, which may reflect a read error. The V call is TRBV11-3, the J call TRBJ2-7; TRBD2 agrees at 9 bases. From germline, CDR1 is SGHNT and CDR2 YENEEA. The length of the CDR3 is 18 residues. Here the CDR3 reads CTSSLEASGTPGTYEQYF. The CDR3 DNA reads as TGTACCAGCAGCTTAGAGGCTAGCGGGACCCCTGGGACCTACGAGCAATACTTC.

About this clonotype: The junction and the germline gene differ at one end; a read error may be behind it. V and J are TRBV11-1 and TRBJ2-3; 7 positions agree with TRBD2. The CDR3 consists of 14 residues. Germline values: CDR1 SGHAT, CDR2 FQDESV (reference sequence). The CDR3 here is CAGSLGQHAGESHF. For the CDR3, the DNA is TGTGCCGGCAGCTTAGGGCAACATGCGGGAGAGTCTCACTTT.

V is TRBV11-2 and J is TRBJ2-5, with D maybe TRBD1 (5 bases). Trimming removed 6 bases from V and 5 bases from J, with 16 bases in between. Germline-derived CDR1 and CDR2 are SGHAT and FQNNGV. The CDR3 covers 14 residues. The CDR3 nucleotides read TGTGCCAGCAGGCTAGAGTTCAGGGTTGAGACCCAGTACTTC. Residues: CASRLEFRVETQYF.

This clonotype was observed at least ten times. The chain employs TRBV12-3 or TRBV12-4 and TRBJ1-5, with D possibly being TRBD1 (5 bases). With 3 bases removed from V and 4 bases from J, the gap between germline ends came to 10 bases. The CDR3 has 14 amino acids. CDR3 in DNA: TGTGCCAGCAGTTTGGCGACAGAAAATCAGCCCCAGCATTTT. This gives the protein CASSLATENQPQHF.

Comments on this clonotype: This CDR3 fails to terminate in the conserved phenylalanine or tryptophan, so it likely reflects a read error. This rearrangement joins TRBV6-2 or TRBV6-3 to TRBJ2-5, with D tentatively TRBD2 (6 bases). This CDR3 contains 13 residues. Trimming shortened V by 2 bases and J by 5 bases, and 9 bases separated the two germline ends. Germline V gene lookup returns CDR1 MNHEY and CDR2 SVGEGT. The CDR3 spells CASSYLDYETQYL. Written as DNA, the CDR3 is TGTGCCAGCAGTTACCTGGACTATGAGACCCAGTACCTC.

Turning to this clonotype: The junction differs from germline at one of its ends, possibly a read error. The CDR3 coding sequence is TGTGCTCGGGGGGGGCCGTTGATGAATTCACGCCTCCACTTT. This translates into CARGGPLMNSRLHF. The genes are TRBV30 and TRBJ1-6; tentative D call: TRBD1 (6 bases). Germline-derived CDR1 and CDR2 are GTSNPN and SVGIG (reference sequence). This CDR3 is 14 amino acids long.

About this clonotype itself: At one end the junction does not follow the germline gene, possibly because of a read error. This rearrangement joins TRBV29-1 to TRBJ2-5; the match to TRBD1 covers 10 bases. This CDR3 is 15 amino acids long. CDR1 is SQVTM, CDR2 ANQGSEA, per germline. CDR3 loop: CSVEVGTGEQETQYF. The CDR3 region has the DNA TGCAGCGTTGAAGTGGGGACAGGGGAACAAGAGACCCAATATTTC.

The chain couples TRBV28 to TRBJ2-5; 12 bases align to TRBD2. The V segment lost 10 bases and the J segment 7 bases; nucleotides outside the gene matches: 13. Germline CDR1 is MDHEN and CDR2 is SYDVKM. This CDR3 is built from 15 residues. In DNA, the CDR3 is TGTGCCAACAACAAGAGACTAGCGGGAGTTGGGACCCAGTACTTC. This sequence encodes CANNKRLAGVGTQYF.

Notes on this clonotype: A much larger clone lies a single base off, so this may be a read error. The chain carries TRBV7-9 and TRBJ1-2; D is unresolved. Trimming stripped 1 base from V and 9 bases from J, with 6 bases between. This CDR3 spans 11 amino acids. Germline V gene sequence: CDR1 SEHNR, CDR2 FQNEAQ (reference sequence). The CDR3 DNA reads as TGTGCCAGCAGCTTAGGCGATTGCTACACCTTC. Translated, it gives CASSLGDCYTF.

Turning to this clonotype: In this CDR3 the conserved last residue, phenylalanine or tryptophan, is missing, so a read error is likely. This sequence joins TRBV29-1 and TRBJ2-2; D is unclear. Germline assignment: CDR1 SQVTM and CDR2 ANQGSEA. The CDR3 extends over 14 amino acids. The CDR3 here is CRVELGSTTGELFY. CDR3 sequence (DNA): TGCAGAGTTGAATTGGGATCAACTACCGGGGAGCTGTTTTAT.

This clonotype was counted a few times. Mismatch with germline at one junction end may stem from a read error. The V and J genes are TRBV11-2 and TRBJ1-6, with 7 bases lining up with TRBD1. In germline, CDR1 is SGHAT, CDR2 FQNNGV. The CDR3 runs to 15 residues. The CDR3 loop reads CASSWIGGGNSPPHF. The CDR3 DNA follows: TGTGCCAGCAGCTGGATAGGGGGCGGGAATTCGCCCCCCCACTTT.

This clonotype has a count of ten or more. The chain recombines TRBV7-9 with TRBJ2-3; a possible D gene is TRBD1 (6 bases). The CDR3 is 15 residues long. Trimming stripped 5 bases from V and 2 bases from J, with 14 bases between. CDR1 and CDR2 from the germline V gene are SEHNR and FQNEAQ (reference sequence). In DNA form, the CDR3 reads TGTGCCAGCAGCCGGGGACAAAACCCCACAGATACGCAGTATTTT. Amino acid sequence: CASSRGQNPTDTQYF.